This T cell receptor (beta chain) was sequenced in a study of OX40 agonist ivuxolimab in advanced cancers. On the study more broadly: A diagnosis of hepatocellular carcinoma, melanoma, renal cell or head and neck cancer was present in dose-escalation patients. Partial responses were achieved by three patients, one with hepatocellular carcinoma and two with cutaneous melanoma. Study-level findings and limits: Certain nonresponding patients likewise had low normalized T-cell clonal expansion. CD4+ and CD8+ T cells in blood underwent clonal expansion by week 6 at 0.1 to 3.0 mg/kg.

Profiled with immunoSEQ multiplex PCR; TCRdb holds only in-frame clones, not every one. Of roughly 50,000 clones in the sample, nearly 80% were seen once. Notes on this clone: Its specificity is not known.

The TCR was taken from an adult with an advanced solid tumor such as melanoma, head and neck, liver or kidney cancer. The source material was CD4+ or CD8+ T cells sorted from blood, sampled in a trial of the OX40 agonist ivuxolimab.

The CDR3 sequence: CASSQEGGRNEKLFF. The DNA of the CDR3 is TGCGCCAGCAGCCAAGAGGGGGGCCGTAATGAAAAACTGTTTTTT. V and J are TRBV4-3 and TRBJ1-4, with D perhaps TRBD1 (6 bases). V shed 0 bases and J shed 4 bases, with 9 bases lying between them. The CDR3 is made up of 15 amino acids. Per germline, CDR1 LGHNA and CDR2 YSLEER.